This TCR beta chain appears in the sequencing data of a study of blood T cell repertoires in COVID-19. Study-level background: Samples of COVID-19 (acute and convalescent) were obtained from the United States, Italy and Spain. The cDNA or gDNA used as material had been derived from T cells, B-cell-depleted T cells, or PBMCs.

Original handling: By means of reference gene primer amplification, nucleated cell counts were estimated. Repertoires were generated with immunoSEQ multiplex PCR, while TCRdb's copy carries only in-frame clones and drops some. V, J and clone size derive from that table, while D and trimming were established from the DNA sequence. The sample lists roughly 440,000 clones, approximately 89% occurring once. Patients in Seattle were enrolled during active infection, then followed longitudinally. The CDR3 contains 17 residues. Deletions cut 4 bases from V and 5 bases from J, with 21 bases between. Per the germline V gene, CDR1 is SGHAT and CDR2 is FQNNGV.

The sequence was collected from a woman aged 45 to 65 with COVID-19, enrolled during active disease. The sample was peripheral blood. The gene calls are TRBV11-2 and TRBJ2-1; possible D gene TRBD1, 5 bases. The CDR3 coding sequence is TGTGCCAGCAGCTCTTACGCATCGCTCGACAGAAACAATGAGCAGTTCTTC. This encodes CASSSYASLDRNNEQFF.